This TCR beta chain was recorded in a study of T cells in Graves' hyperthyroidism and ophthalmopathy. Whole-study context: It was at initial diagnosis, before any treatment, that peripheral blood was collected. Overall study findings and caveats: Most expanded thyroid clonotypes above 0.001 also appeared in blood.

The diagnoses drew upon clinical symptoms, serum thyroxine and TRAb, thyroid ultrasound and orbital computed tomography. This clonotype has only a few counts. Its antigen is unknown. From RNA transcripts, TCR beta CDR3 regions were amplified. First-round RT-PCR of the TCR CDR3 relied on the HTBI primer set. TCRdb called the multiplex PCR reads again in MiXCR, with one record for every CDR3 protein. The sample comprises more than 350,000 distinct CDR3 sequences, just under 15% of which are singletons, and 32% rests with the top ten. The CDR3 length is 13 residues. The V and J ends lost 1 base and 4 bases respectively, with 7 bases between them. Germline V gene data show CDR1 as GTSNPN and CDR2 as SVGIG (reference sequence).

Sequencing was done on a sample of blood. This TCR was recovered from a woman in her twenties or thirties with Graves' hyperthyroidism. The rearrangement joins TRBV30 to TRBJ1-4; D is ambiguous. The CDR3 protein is CAWSDSYNEKLFF. As DNA, the CDR3 is TGTGCCTGGAGTGACAGCTATAATGAAAAACTGTTTTTT.